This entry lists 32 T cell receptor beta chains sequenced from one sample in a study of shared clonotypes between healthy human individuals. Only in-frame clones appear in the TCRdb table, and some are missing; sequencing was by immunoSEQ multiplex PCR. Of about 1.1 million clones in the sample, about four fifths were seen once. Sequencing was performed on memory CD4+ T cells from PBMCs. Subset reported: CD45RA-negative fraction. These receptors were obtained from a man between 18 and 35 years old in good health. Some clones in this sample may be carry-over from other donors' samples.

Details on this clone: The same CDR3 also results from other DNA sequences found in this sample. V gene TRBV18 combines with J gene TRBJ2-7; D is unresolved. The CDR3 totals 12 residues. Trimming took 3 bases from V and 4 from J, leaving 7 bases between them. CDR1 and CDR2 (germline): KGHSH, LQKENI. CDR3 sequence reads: CASSPNGYEQYF. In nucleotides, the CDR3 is TGTGCCAGCTCACCGAATGGGTACGAGCAGTACTTC.

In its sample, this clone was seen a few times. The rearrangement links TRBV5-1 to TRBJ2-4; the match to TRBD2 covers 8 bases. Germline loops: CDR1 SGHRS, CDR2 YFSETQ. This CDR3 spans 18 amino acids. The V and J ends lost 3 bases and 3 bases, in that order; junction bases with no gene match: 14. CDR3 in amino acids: CASSSSPREGPDKNIQYF. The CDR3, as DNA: TGCGCCAGCAGCTCTTCCCCCCGGGAGGGCCCTGACAAAAACATTCAGTACTTC. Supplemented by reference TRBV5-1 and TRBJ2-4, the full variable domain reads KAGVTQTPRYLIKTRGQQVTLSCSPISGHRSVSWYQQTPGQGLQFLFEYFSETQRNKGNFPGRFSGRQFSNSRSEMNVSTLELGDSALYLCASSSSPREGPDKNIQYFGAGTRLSVL.

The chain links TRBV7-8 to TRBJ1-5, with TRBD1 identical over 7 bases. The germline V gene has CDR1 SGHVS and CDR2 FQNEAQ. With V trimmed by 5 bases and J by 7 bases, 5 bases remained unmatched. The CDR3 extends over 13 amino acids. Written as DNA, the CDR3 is TGTGCCAGCAGCCGAGACAGGGAACAGCCCCAGCATTTT. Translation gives CASSRDREQPQHF.

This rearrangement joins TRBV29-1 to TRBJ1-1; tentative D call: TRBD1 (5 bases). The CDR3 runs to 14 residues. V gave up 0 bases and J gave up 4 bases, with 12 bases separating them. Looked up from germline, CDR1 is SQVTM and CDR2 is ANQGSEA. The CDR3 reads CSVEEWGGGTEAFF. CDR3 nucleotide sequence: TGCAGCGTTGAAGAATGGGGGGGTGGCACTGAAGCTTTCTTT.

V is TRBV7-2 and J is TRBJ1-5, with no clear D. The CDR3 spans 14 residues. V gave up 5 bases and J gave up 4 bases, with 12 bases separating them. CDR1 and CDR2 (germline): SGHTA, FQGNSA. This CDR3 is CASSRGYGNQPQHF. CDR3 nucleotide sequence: TGTGCCAGCAGCCGAGGGTATGGGAATCAGCCCCAGCATTTT.

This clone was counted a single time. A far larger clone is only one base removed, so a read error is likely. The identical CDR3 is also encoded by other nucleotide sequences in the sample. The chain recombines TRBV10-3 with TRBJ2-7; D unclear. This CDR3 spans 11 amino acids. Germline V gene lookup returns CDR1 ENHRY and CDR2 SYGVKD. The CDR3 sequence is CAISSSYEQYF. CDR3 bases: TGTGCCATCAGCAGCTCCTACGAACAGTACTTC.

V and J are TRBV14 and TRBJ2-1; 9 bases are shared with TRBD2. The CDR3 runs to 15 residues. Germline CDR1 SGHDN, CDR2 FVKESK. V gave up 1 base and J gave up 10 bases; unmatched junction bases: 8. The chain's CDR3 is CASSQVSGSLGEQFF. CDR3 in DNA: TGTGCCAGCAGCCAAGTTAGCGGGAGCTTGGGCGAGCAGTTCTTC.

The CDR3, as DNA: TGTGCCTGGAGTGTAGCGGGACTAGAGCAGTATTTT. It translates to CAWSVAGLEQYF. This chain joins TRBV30 and TRBJ2-3, with 8 bases identical to TRBD2. Unmatched junction bases numbered 4, after V lost 0 bases and J lost 11 bases. CDR1 GTSNPN and CDR2 SVGIG come from the germline V gene (reference sequence). The CDR3 runs 12 residues.

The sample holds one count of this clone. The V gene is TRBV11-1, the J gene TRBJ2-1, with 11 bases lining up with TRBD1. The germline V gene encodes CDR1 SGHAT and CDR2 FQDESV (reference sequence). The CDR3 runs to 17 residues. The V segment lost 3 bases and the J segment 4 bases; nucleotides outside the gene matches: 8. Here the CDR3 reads CASSLRTGGISYNEQFF. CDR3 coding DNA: TGTGCCAGCAGCTTGAGGACAGGGGGCATATCGTACAATGAGCAGTTCTTC.

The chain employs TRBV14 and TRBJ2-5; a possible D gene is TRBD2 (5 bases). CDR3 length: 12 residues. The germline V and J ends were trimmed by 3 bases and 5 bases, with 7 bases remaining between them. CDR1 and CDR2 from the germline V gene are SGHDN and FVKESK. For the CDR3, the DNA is TGTGCCAGCAGCCACAGAGGGGAGACCCAGTACTTC. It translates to CASSHRGETQYF.

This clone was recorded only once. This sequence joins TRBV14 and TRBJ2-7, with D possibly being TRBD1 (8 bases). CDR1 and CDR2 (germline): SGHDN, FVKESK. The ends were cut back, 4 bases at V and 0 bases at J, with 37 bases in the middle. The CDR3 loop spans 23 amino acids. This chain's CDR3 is CASSPSGGRSTASGDRSSYEQYF. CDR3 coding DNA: TGTGCCAGCAGCCCGTCGGGGGGCCGAAGTACTGCTTCTGGGGACAGGAGCTCCTACGAGCAGTACTTC.

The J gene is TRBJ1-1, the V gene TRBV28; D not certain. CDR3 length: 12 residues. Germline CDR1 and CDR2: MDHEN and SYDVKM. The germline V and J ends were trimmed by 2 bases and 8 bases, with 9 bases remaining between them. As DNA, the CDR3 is TGTGCCAGCAGTTTACGAGGATGGGAAGCTTTCTTT. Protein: CASSLRGWEAFF.

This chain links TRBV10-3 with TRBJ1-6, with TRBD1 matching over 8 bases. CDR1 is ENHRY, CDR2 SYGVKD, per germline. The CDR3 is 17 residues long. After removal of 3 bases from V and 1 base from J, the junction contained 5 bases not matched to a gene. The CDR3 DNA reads TGTGCCATCAGTGATACGCAGGGGGCGTCCTATAATTCACCCCTCCACTTT. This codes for CAISDTQGASYNSPLHF.

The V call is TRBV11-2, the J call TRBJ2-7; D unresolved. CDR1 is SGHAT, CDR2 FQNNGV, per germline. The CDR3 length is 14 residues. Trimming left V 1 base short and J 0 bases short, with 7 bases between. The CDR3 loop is CASSLAVFSYEQYF. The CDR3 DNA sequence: TGTGCCAGCAGCTTAGCGGTCTTCTCCTACGAGCAGTACTTC.

The CDR3 spells CASTLRPRAYTF. In DNA, the CDR3 is TGTGCCAGCACGCTCAGGCCTAGAGCCTACACCTTC. The V gene is TRBV28, the J gene TRBJ1-2; no clear D gene. Germline CDR1 reads MDHEN; CDR2 reads SYDVKM. The germline V and J ends were trimmed by 7 bases and 10 bases, with 16 bases remaining between them. The CDR3 spans 12 residues.

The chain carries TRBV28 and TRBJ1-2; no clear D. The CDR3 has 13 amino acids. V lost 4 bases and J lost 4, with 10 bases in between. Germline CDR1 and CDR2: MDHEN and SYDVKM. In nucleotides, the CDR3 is TGTGCCAGCAGTTCCGGACTGAGCTATGGCTACACCTTC. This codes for CASSSGLSYGYTF.

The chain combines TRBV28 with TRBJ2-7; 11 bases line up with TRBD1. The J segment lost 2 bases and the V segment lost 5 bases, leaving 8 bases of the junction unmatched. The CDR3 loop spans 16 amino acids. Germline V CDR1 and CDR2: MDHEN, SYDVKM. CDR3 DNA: TGTGCCAGCAGTCGAAGAGGGACAGGGGGTACCTACGAGCAGTACTTC. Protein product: CASSRRGTGGTYEQYF.

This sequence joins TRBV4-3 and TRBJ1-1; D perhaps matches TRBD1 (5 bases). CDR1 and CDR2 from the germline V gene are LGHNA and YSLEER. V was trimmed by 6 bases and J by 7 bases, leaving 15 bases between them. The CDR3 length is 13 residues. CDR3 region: CASSLRGGGEAFF. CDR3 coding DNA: TGCGCCAGCAGTTTGAGGGGAGGTGGTGAAGCTTTCTTT.

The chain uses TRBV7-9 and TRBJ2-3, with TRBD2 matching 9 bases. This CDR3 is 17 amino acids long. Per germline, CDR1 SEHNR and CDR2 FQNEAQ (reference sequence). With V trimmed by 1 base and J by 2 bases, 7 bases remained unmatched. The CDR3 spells CASSLGAGLAVTDTQYF. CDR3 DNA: TGTGCCAGCAGCTTAGGTGCGGGACTAGCAGTCACAGATACGCAGTATTTT.

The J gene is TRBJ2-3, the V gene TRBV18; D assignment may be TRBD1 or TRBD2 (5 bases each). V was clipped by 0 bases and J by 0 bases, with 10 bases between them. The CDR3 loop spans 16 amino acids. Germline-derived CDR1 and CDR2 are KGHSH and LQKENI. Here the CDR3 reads CASSPPDGASTDTQYF. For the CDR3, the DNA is TGTGCCAGCTCACCACCCGACGGGGCTAGCACAGATACGCAGTATTTT. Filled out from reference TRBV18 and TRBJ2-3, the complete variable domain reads NAGVMQNPRHLVRRRGQEARLRCSPMKGHSHVYWYRQLPEEGLKFMVYLQKENIIDESGMPKERFSAEFPKEGPSILRIQQVVRGDSAAYFCASSPPDGASTDTQYFGPGTRLTVL.

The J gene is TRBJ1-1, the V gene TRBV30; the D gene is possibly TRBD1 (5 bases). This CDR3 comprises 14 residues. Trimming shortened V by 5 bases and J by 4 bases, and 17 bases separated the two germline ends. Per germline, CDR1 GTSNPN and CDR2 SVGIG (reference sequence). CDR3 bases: TGTGCCTGGGTGTCGGGGGGAAAGCTCACTGAAGCTTTCTTT. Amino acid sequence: CAWVSGGKLTEAFF. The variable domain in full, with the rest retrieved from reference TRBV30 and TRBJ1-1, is SQTIHQWPATLVQPVGSPLSLECTVEGTSNPNLYWYRQAAGRGLQLLFYSVGIGQISSEVPQNLSASRPQDRQFILSSKKLLLSDSGFYLCAWVSGGKLTEAFFGQGTRLTVV.

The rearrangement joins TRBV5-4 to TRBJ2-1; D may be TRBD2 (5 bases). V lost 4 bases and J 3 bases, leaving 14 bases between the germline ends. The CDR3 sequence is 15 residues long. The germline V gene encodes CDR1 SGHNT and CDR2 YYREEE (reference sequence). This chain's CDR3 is CASSHTEGSYNEQFF. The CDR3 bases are TGTGCCAGCAGCCATACCGAGGGAAGCTACAATGAGCAGTTCTTC.

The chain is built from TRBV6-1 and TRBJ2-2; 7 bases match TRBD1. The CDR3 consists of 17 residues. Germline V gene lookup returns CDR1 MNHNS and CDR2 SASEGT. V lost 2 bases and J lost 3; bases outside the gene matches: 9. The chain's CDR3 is CASSELGAGGHTGELFF. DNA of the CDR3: TGTGCCAGCAGTGAACTGGGGGCAGGGGGACACACCGGGGAGCTGTTTTTT.

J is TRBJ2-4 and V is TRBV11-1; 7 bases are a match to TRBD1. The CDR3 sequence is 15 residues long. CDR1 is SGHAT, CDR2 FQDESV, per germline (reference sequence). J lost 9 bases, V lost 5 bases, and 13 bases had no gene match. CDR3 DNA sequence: TGTGCCAGCAGCCAGCGACAGGGAGTCGAAAGCATTCAGTACTTC. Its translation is CASSQRQGVESIQYF.

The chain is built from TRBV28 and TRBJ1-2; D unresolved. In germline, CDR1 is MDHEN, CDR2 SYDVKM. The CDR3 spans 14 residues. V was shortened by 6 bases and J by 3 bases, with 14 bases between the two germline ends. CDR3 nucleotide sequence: TGTGCCAGCAGGCCCCCGGGGAGATACTATGGCTACACCTTC. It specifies CASRPPGRYYGYTF.

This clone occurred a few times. The CDR3 reads CASSPPGRVSNEQFF. In DNA form, the CDR3 reads TGTGCCAGCAGCCCCCCCGGCAGGGTTAGCAATGAGCAGTTCTTC. J is TRBJ2-1 and V is TRBV7-9; D might be TRBD1 (5 bases). The V gene lost 5 bases and the J gene lost 6 bases, with 17 bases spanning the gap. The CDR3 is made up of 15 amino acids. CDR1 is SEHNR and CDR2 is FQNEAQ in the germline V gene (reference sequence).

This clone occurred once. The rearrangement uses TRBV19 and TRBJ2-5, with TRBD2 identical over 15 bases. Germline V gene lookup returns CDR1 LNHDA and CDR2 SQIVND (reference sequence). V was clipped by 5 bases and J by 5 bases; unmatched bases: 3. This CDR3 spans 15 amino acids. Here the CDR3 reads CASSVGLAGGETQYF. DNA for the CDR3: TGTGCCAGTAGTGTGGGACTAGCGGGAGGTGAGACCCAGTACTTC.

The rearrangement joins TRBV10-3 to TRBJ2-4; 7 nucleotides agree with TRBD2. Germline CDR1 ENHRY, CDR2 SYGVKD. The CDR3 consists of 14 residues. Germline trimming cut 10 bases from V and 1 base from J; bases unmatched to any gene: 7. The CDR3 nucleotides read TGTGCCAGTGTTAACGGGGGGGCCAAAAACATTCAGTACTTC. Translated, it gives CASVNGGAKNIQYF.

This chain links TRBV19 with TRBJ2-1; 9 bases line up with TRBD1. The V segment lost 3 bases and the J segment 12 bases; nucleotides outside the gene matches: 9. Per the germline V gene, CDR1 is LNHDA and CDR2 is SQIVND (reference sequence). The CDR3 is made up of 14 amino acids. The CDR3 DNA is TGTGCCAGTAGTATTGGGACAGGGCCTATGAGGCAGTTCTTC. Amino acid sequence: CASSIGTGPMRQFF.

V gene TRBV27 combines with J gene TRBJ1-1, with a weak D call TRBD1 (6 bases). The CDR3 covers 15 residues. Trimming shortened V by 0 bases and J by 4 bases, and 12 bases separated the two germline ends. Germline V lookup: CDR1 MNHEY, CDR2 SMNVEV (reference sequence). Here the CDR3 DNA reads TGTGCCAGCAGTTTATCAGGGGGGTGGACCACTGAAGCTTTCTTT. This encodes CASSLSGGWTTEAFF.

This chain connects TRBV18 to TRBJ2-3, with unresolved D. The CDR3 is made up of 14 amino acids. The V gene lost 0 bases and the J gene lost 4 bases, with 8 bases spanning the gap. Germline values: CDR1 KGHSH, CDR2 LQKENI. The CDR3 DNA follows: TGTGCCAGCTCACCACCGTCCTTCCCAGATACGCAGTATTTT. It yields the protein CASSPPSFPDTQYF.

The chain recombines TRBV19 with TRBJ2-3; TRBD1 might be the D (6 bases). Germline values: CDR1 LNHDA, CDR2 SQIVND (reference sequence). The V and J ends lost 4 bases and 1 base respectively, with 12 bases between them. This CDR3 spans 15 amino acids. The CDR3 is CASSTQGWGTDTQYF. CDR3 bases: TGTGCCAGTAGTACACAGGGATGGGGCACAGATACGCAGTATTTT.